This TCR beta chain was retrieved from a study of metastatic and nonmetastatic thyroid tumors (dated by TCRdb to the early 2020s). At the level of the whole study: Repertoires were compared across peripheral blood and tumor or nodule tissue samples from malignant and benign thyroid patients.

Note on this clone: Which antigen it targets is not known. No base qualities exist here, and no much larger clone lies one base off it.

No patient had received any treatment before thyroid surgery. Using T-cell receptor beta sequencing, the study looked back at clinical samples from patients collected from about 2011 to 2019. From its cysteine to its phenylalanine, the CDR3 spans 15 amino acids. Only CDR3 DNA is held: 45 bases, read in frame from base 1. According to the germline V gene, CDR1 reads MNHNS and CDR2 reads SASEGT. V is trimmed back by 6 bases and J by 4 bases, and the junction contains 6 bases that no gene match accounts for. The investigation overall reported the following: TCR beta diversity was reported as significantly higher in malignant tumors than in benign nodules, in both blood and tumor samples.

The method behind the library was PCR. TCRdb shows the sequencer as Illumina HiSeq 4000. High-throughput sequencing was used to profile the TCR beta-chain CDR3 region of every patient. The paper's processing steps were these. A classifier to discriminate distant-metastatic papillary thyroid cancer patients was built from CDR3 differences across clinicopathological groups. Repertoire diversity was assessed with the Shannon index, and tumor-blood repertoire similarity with the Morisita-Horn index. The public reads were reprocessed in TCRdb via fastp at Q25 and MiXCR, keeping in-frame beta chains. The V and J calls and clone size are TCRdb's, not the authors'. For this sample the table gives more than 40,000 clones, of which 20% to 25% were detected only once. The ten largest account for roughly 15% of the sample.

The TCR was taken from a female donor with papillary thyroid cancer or a benign thyroid nodule (not recorded which). Some clones in this sample may be carry-over from other donors' samples. The chain is made from TRBV6-1 and TRBJ2-5; 12 bases in between match TRBD1. The specimen was tumor tissue. The CDR3 corresponds to CASRFGTGGTETQYF. The bases read TGTGCCAGCAGGTTCGGGACAGGGGGCACAGAGACCCAGTACTTC.